This T cell receptor (beta chain) was found in a study of response to subunit inactivated influenza vaccine. The study's findings and limits: It was the authors' suggestion that each seasonal influenza vaccination recruits few new T cells.

At least ten counts were recorded for this clonotype. Its antigen is as yet unknown. TCRdb independently ran MiXCR on the RT-PCR reads; one entry per CDR3 protein. The profile covers more than 400,000 distinct CDR3 sequences, with approximately 11% appearing a single time and around 12% taken by the ten largest. Per germline, CDR1 MGHRA and CDR2 YSYEKL. CDR3 size: 15 residues. V gave up 6 bases and J gave up 10 bases; unmatched junction bases: 13. The clonotype was recovered from a man over 45 who received an inactivated influenza vaccine. V gene TRBV4-1 combines with J gene TRBJ2-1; 9 positions match TRBD2. The source was PBMCs from blood, collected roughly 46 days after vaccination. The CDR3 coding sequence is TGCGCCAGCAGAGGACTAGCGTTGATTCCTACGGAGCAGTTCTTC. Its protein is CASRGLALIPTEQFF.